Below are 13 T cell receptor beta chains sequenced from a single sample in a study of blood T cell repertoires in COVID-19. Generated by immunoSEQ multiplex PCR, the TCRdb table keeps only in-frame clones and is missing some. In the table there are 150,000 or so clones, about 88% of which are singletons. The sample was peripheral blood. These TCRs come from a man aged 55 to 69 with COVID-19, enrolled during active disease.

The chain employs TRBV7-2 and TRBJ1-3; no clear D. This CDR3 comprises 15 residues. V lost 1 base and J lost 2, with 9 bases in between. The germline V gene has CDR1 SGHTA and CDR2 FQGNSA. The CDR3 loop is CASSLGSFPGNTIYF. CDR3 nucleotides: TGTGCCAGCAGCTTAGGAAGCTTTCCTGGAAACACCATATATTTT. Variable domain in full (rest from reference TRBV7-2 and TRBJ1-3): GAGVSQSPSNKVTEKGKDVELRCDPISGHTALYWYRQSLGQGLEFLIYFQGNSAPDKSGLPSDRFSAERTGGSVSTLTIQRTQQEDSAVYLCASSLGSFPGNTIYFGEGSWLTVV.

This chain joins TRBV24-1 and TRBJ2-7; the match to TRBD2 covers 8 bases. The CDR3 loop spans 15 amino acids. The V segment lost 5 bases and the J segment 0 bases; nucleotides outside the gene matches: 5. Germline values: CDR1 KGHDR, CDR2 SFDVKD. CDR3 protein: CATSGRGGASYEQYF. For the CDR3, the DNA is TGTGCCACCAGTGGTCGGGGGGGTGCCTCCTACGAGCAGTACTTC.

This clone was detected once. J is TRBJ2-7 and V is TRBV3-1 (or the pseudogene TRBV3-2), with D maybe TRBD1 (7 bases). The V gene lost 1 base and the J gene lost 2 bases, with 12 bases spanning the gap. Looked up from germline, CDR1 is LGHDT and CDR2 is YNNKEL (reference sequence). The CDR3 runs to 15 residues. The CDR3 region has the DNA TGTGCCAGCAGCCAAGGCCAGGGGGGCGCCTACGAGCAGTACTTC. This sequence encodes CASSQGQGGAYEQYF.

The chain's CDR3 is CASSLVGGGPYNEQFF. For the CDR3, the DNA is TGTGCCAGCAGCTTGGTTGGCGGGGGGCCCTACAATGAGCAGTTCTTC. The rearrangement uses TRBV5-4 and TRBJ2-1; TRBD2 matches at 8 bases. V lost 0 bases and J lost 2; bases outside the gene matches: 4. Germline V gene data show CDR1 as SGHNT and CDR2 as YYREEE (reference sequence). The CDR3 loop spans 16 amino acids.

This clone was counted a single time. The V call is TRBV28, the J call TRBJ1-1; 9 nucleotides align to TRBD1. The ends lost 6 bases at V and 10 bases at J; junction bases unmatched: 15. CDR1 is MDHEN, CDR2 SYDVKM, per germline. This CDR3 has 15 residues. The DNA of the CDR3 is TGTGCCAGCAGACCTCCGGGACAGGGAGGGCGGGGAGCTTTCTTT. This gives the protein CASRPPGQGGRGAFF.

Regarding this clone: One end of the junction fails to match germline, which may point to a read error. The J gene is TRBJ2-6, the V gene TRBV7-7, with D perhaps matching TRBD1 (6 bases). The CDR3 spans 17 residues. Germline V gene data show CDR1 as SSHAT and CDR2 as FNYEAQ (reference sequence). The CDR3 reads CASSQSQGFTGANVLTF. CDR3 nucleotide sequence: TGTGCTAGCAGCCAATCACAGGGTTTCACTGGGGCCAACGTCCTGACTTTC.

This clone has just one count. The chain links TRBV19 to TRBJ1-1; 8 bases align to TRBD1. The CDR3 covers 15 residues. Germline CDR1 reads LNHDA; CDR2 reads SQIVND (reference sequence). The V gene end was trimmed by 8 bases and the J gene end by 5 bases; junction bases not matched to a gene: 13. CDR3 in DNA: TGTGCCAGTCGGAACCGACAGGGGCCTGGAACTGAAGCTTTCTTT. This sequence encodes CASRNRQGPGTEAFF.

By sample fraction, this clone is medium-sized. The J gene is TRBJ1-3, the V gene TRBV5-8; no clear D. The ends were cut back, 1 base at V and 0 bases at J, with 8 bases in the middle. CDR1 is SGHTS, CDR2 YDEGEE, per germline. CDR3 size: 15 residues. CDR3 region: CASSLTGSSGNTIYF. CDR3 bases: TGTGCCAGCAGCTTGACGGGTAGCTCTGGAAACACCATATATTTT.

The chain recombines TRBV7-2 with TRBJ1-3; the match to TRBD1 covers 8 bases. The CDR3 totals 12 residues. Germline V CDR1 and CDR2: SGHTA, FQGNSA. The V and J ends lost 8 bases and 7 bases, in that order; junction bases with no gene match: 4. The CDR3 spells CASSDRGNTIYF. The CDR3, as DNA: TGTGCCAGCTCCGACAGGGGTAACACCATATATTTT.

The V call is TRBV28, the J call TRBJ2-3; a weak D match, TRBD2 (6 bases). The CDR3 is 15 residues long. The ends were cut back, 8 bases at V and 0 bases at J, with 15 bases in the middle. CDR1 and CDR2 (germline): MDHEN, SYDVKM. The chain's CDR3 is CASGYRTTSTDTQYF. The CDR3 DNA follows: TGTGCCAGCGGATACCGGACTACAAGCACAGATACGCAGTATTTT. The complete variable domain, with remaining parts taken from reference TRBV28 and TRBJ2-3, reads DVKVTQSSRYLVKRTGEKVFLECVQDMDHENMFWYRQDPGLGLRLIYFSYDVKMKEKGDIPEGYSVSREKKERFSLILESASTNQTSMYLCASGYRTTSTDTQYFGPGTRLTVL.

The gene calls are TRBV5-1 and TRBJ2-1, with 10 bases matching TRBD2. The CDR3 totals 19 residues. CDR1 and CDR2 (germline): SGHRS, YFSETQ. V trimming: 0 bases; J trimming: 0 bases; junction bases outside the gene matches: 9. The CDR3 region is CASSLGNKIAGGSYNEQFF. The CDR3 DNA is TGCGCCAGCAGCTTGGGGAACAAAATAGCGGGGGGCTCCTACAATGAGCAGTTCTTC.

This rearrangement joins TRBV27 to TRBJ1-1; TRBD1 matches at 8 bases. The germline V gene encodes CDR1 MNHEY and CDR2 SMNVEV (reference sequence). This CDR3 comprises 14 residues. After removal of 3 bases from V and 6 bases from J, the junction contained 6 bases not matched to a gene. The CDR3 region is CASSFLQGVAEAFF. In DNA form, the CDR3 reads TGTGCCAGCAGTTTTTTACAGGGGGTCGCTGAAGCTTTCTTT.

There are a few counts of this clone. V and J are TRBV28 and TRBJ1-2; TRBD1 is a possible D gene (5 bases). The V end was cut by 8 bases, the J end by 5 bases, with 21 bases between. Germline V CDR1 and CDR2: MDHEN, SYDVKM. The CDR3 is 15 amino acids. This chain's CDR3 is CASRGGSFGLYGYTF. The CDR3, as DNA: TGTGCCAGCCGGGGGGGGTCATTTGGGCTATATGGCTACACCTTC.